Below are 7 T cell receptor beta chains sequenced from a single sample in a study of graft-versus-host responses after intestinal transplantation. The repertoire was sequenced with immunoSEQ multiplex PCR; TCRdb's copy has only in-frame clones and lacks some. The repertoire has 14,000 or so clones, 80% to 90% of them found once; the top ten carry around 6.1%. Sequenced material: bone marrow, taken more than 120 days after intestinal transplantation. These TCRs come from a human patient who received an intestinal transplant, so some T cells may come from the graft donor.

The genes are TRBV10-3 and TRBJ2-3, with TRBD1 matching 9 bases. V was clipped by 5 bases and J by 4 bases; unmatched bases: 10. This CDR3 comprises 16 residues. The germline V gene encodes CDR1 ENHRY and CDR2 SYGVKD. For the CDR3, the DNA is TGTGCCATCAGTAATACCCCGGGACAGGGTGCAGATACGCAGTATTTT. Translating it yields CAISNTPGQGADTQYF.

DNA of the CDR3: TGTGCCAGCAGCTTGACAATTACAGCTAACTATGGCTACACCTTC. Translated: CASSLTITANYGYTF. The chain combines TRBV5-5 with TRBJ1-2; D is uncertain. CDR1 and CDR2 from the germline V gene are SGHKS and YYEKEE (reference sequence). This CDR3 is 15 amino acids long. V was trimmed by 1 base and J by 0 bases, leaving 10 bases between them.

The chain recombines TRBV7-2 with TRBJ2-5; possible D gene TRBD2, 6 bases. Trimming left V 5 bases short and J 1 base short, with 14 bases between. From germline, CDR1 is SGHTA and CDR2 FQGNSA. The CDR3 loop spans 15 amino acids. In DNA, the CDR3 is TGTGCCAGCAGCATGGGAGGCGGCTCCCAAGAGACCCAGTACTTC. Protein product: CASSMGGGSQETQYF.

This sequence joins TRBV5-1 and TRBJ2-3; D is perhaps TRBD2 (6 bases). Germline V CDR1 and CDR2: SGHRS, YFSETQ. With 0 bases removed from V and 5 bases from J, the gap between germline ends came to 16 bases. The CDR3 is 16 amino acids. The CDR3 reads CASSLVGGINEDTQYF. The CDR3, as DNA: TGCGCCAGCAGCTTGGTGGGCGGGATTAATGAAGATACGCAGTATTTT.

V and J are TRBV19 and TRBJ2-1, with 8 bases fitting TRBD1. Trimming cost V 4 bases and J 8 bases; bases outside gene matches: 16. CDR1 and CDR2 (germline): LNHDA, SQIVND (reference sequence). The CDR3 length is 17 residues. The CDR3 loop reads CASSNSPWTGMEDEQFF. The CDR3 region has the DNA TGTGCCAGTAGTAACTCCCCTTGGACAGGGATGGAGGATGAGCAGTTCTTC.

V usage is TRBV27 and J usage is TRBJ2-1, with 12 bases matching TRBD2. The CDR3 contains 15 residues. CDR1 MNHEY and CDR2 SMNVEV come from the germline V gene (reference sequence). V was pared by 3 bases and J by 7 bases, with 4 bases of the junction left unmatched. The chain's CDR3 is CASSFGLAGTNEQFF. The CDR3 nucleotides are TGTGCCAGCAGTTTTGGACTAGCGGGAACTAATGAGCAGTTCTTC.

V and J are TRBV2 and TRBJ1-6; 10 bases align to TRBD1. J was trimmed by 9 bases and V by 7 bases; bases with no gene match: 6. Germline CDR1 and CDR2: SNHLY and FYNNEI. The CDR3 totals 14 residues. CDR3 in amino acids: CASTPGQGSSPLHF. In DNA form, the CDR3 reads TGTGCCAGCACACCGGGACAGGGGAGTTCACCCCTCCACTTT.